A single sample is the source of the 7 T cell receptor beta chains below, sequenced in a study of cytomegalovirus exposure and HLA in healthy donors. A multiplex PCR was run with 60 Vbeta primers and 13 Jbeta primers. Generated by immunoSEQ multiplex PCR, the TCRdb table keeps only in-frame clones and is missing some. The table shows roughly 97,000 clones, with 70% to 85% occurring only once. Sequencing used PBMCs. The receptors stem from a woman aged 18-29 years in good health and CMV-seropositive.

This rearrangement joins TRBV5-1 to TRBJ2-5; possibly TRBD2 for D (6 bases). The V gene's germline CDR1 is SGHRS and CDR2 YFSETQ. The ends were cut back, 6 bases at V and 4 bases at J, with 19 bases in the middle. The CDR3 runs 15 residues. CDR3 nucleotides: TGCGCCAGCAAGGTCTCCGGGAGTCAGTCAGAGACCCAGTACTTC. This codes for CASKVSGSQSETQYF.

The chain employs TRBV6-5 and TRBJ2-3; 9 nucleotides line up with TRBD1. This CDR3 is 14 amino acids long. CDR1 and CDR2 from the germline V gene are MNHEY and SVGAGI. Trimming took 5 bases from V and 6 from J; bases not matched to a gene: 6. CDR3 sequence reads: CASSPGDRVDTQYF. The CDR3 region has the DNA TGTGCCAGCAGTCCAGGGGACAGGGTGGATACGCAGTATTTT.

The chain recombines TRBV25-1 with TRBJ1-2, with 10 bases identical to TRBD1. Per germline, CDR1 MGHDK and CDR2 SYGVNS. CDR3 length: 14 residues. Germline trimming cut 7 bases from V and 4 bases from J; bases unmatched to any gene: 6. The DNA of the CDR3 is TGTGCCAGCACCGGGACAGGGGCCGCCTATGGCTACACCTTC. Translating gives CASTGTGAAYGYTF.

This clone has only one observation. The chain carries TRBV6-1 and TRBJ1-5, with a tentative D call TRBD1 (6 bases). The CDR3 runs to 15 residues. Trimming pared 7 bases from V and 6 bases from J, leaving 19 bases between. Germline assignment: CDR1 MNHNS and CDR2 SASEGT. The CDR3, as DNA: TGTGCCAGCACTGGGGTCACAGGGAAAGTTCAGCCCCAGCATTTT. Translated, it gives CASTGVTGKVQPQHF.

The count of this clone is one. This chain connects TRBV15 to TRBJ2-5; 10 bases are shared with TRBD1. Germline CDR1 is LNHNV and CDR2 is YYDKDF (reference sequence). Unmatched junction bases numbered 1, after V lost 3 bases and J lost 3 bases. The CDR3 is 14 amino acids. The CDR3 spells CATSRGQGKETQYF. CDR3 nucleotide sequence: TGTGCCACCAGCAGGGGACAGGGGAAAGAGACCCAGTACTTC.

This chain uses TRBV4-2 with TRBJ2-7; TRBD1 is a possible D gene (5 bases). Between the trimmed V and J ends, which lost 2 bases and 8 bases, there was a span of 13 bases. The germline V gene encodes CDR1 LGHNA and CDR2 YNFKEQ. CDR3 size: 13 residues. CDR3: CASSQLDTAKQYF. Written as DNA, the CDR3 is TGTGCCAGCAGCCAACTGGACACGGCCAAGCAGTACTTC.

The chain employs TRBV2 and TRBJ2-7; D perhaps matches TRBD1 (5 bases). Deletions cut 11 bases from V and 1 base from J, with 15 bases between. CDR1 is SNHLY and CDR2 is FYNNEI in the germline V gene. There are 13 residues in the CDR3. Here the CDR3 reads CAAGRAGSYEQYF. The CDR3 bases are TGTGCCGCCGGAAGGGCAGGGTCCTACGAGCAGTACTTC.